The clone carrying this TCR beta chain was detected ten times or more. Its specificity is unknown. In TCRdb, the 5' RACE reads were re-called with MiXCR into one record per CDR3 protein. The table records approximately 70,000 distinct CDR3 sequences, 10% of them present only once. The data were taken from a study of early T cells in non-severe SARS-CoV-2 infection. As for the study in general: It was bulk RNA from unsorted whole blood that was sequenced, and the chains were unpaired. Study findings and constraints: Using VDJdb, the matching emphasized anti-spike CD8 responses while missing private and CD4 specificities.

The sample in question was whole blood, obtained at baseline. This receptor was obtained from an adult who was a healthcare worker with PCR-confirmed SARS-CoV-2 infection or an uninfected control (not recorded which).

CDR3 coding DNA: TGTGCCAGCACTGCTCTAGATACGCAGTATTTT. Translation gives CASTALDTQYF. This rearrangement joins TRBV2 to TRBJ2-3; D call uncertain. CDR3 length: 11 amino acids. V was cut by 7 bases and J by 5 bases, with 7 bases left in between. Germline CDR1 SNHLY, CDR2 FYNNEI.